This T cell receptor (beta chain) stems from a study of blood T cell repertoires in COVID-19. Study information: The cDNA or gDNA used as material had been derived from T cells, B-cell-depleted T cells, or PBMCs.

Cohorts were based on clinical histories the participants reported. Sequenced by immunoSEQ multiplex PCR; TCRdb stores in-frame clones only, minus some. Of 250,000 or so clones in the sample, just under 90% were seen once. The CDR3 consists of 15 residues. Germline V gene lookup returns CDR1 SGHRS and CDR2 YFSETQ. Trimming removed 3 bases at V and 3 bases at J, with 10 bases between. The sequence was collected from a woman aged 30 to 39 with acute COVID-19. The chain recombines TRBV5-1 with TRBJ1-6, with D perhaps matching TRBD1 (6 bases). Material: PBMCs or T cells enriched from blood (not recorded which). CDR3 protein: CASSSDSNYNSPLHF. CDR3 nucleotide sequence: TGCGCCAGCAGCTCGGACAGCAACTATAATTCACCCCTCCACTTT.